This T cell receptor beta chain came from a study of metastatic and nonmetastatic thyroid tumors. Study-level background: Where malignant and benign thyroid patients were concerned, repertoires were compared across blood and tumor or nodule tissue.

Germline loops: CDR1 MNHEY, CDR2 SVGAGI. CDR3 length equals 15 residues. The V and J ends lost 8 bases and 5 bases, in that order; junction bases with no gene match: 9. On this clone: The antigen remains unidentified.

Study findings and constraints: In blood and tumor, TCR beta diversity was reportedly significantly higher in malignant thyroid tumors than in benign nodules.

Using MiXCR, TCRdb re-called clones from the PCR reads. The data show some 41,000 clones, 3% to 3.5% seen once. Not a single patient had been given any form of treatment at any point before undergoing thyroid surgery. J is TRBJ1-1 and V is TRBV6-5; TRBD1 matches 12 bases. What was sequenced was blood. The clonotype was recovered from a female donor with papillary thyroid cancer or a benign thyroid nodule (not recorded which). Some clones in this sample may be carry-over from other donors' samples. The CDR3, as DNA: TGTGCCAGCGGTTTCGGGACAGGGGGCGGTACTGAAGCTTTCTTT. Translation: CASGFGTGGGTEAFF.